These 31 T cell receptor beta chains were sequenced from one sample in a study of CD8 T cells in Susac syndrome. Reverse transcription of about 0.5 to 1 ug RNA was carried out with random hexamers. TCRdb passed the immunoSEQ multiplex PCR reads through MiXCR, listing each CDR3 protein once. This sample has 80,000 or so distinct CDR3 sequences, with 94% found just once. The sequenced sample was CD8+ T cells from PBMCs. The receptors derive from a human donor in good health.

This clonotype was seen only once. The V call is TRBV5-1, the J call TRBJ2-1; D may be TRBD1 or TRBD2 (5 bases each). CDR3 length equals 16 residues. Germline V lookup: CDR1 SGHRS, CDR2 YFSETQ. V gave up 4 bases and J gave up 2 bases, with 16 bases separating them. The CDR3 DNA sequence: TGCGCCAGCAGCCCGGGGACGGGATTAACCTACAATGAGCAGTTCTTC. Translated: CASSPGTGLTYNEQFF.

This rearrangement joins TRBV7-9 to TRBJ2-5; D may be TRBD2 (5 bases). The CDR3 contains 16 residues. The V gene lost 1 base and the J gene lost 4 bases, with 16 bases spanning the gap. CDR1 and CDR2 (germline): SEHNR, FQNEAQ (reference sequence). Here the CDR3 DNA reads TGTGCCAGCAGCTTAGAACCCGCGGGCATAGGAGAGACCCAGTACTTC. It is translated as CASSLEPAGIGETQYF.

The rearrangement uses TRBV4-1 and TRBJ1-2; 7 bases are shared with TRBD1. The CDR3 is 14 amino acids. With V trimmed by 5 bases and J by 8 bases, 11 bases remained unmatched. The germline V gene encodes CDR1 MGHRA and CDR2 YSYEKL. The CDR3 DNA follows: TGCGCCAGCAGCGAACAGACAGGGTACGTCGGCTACACCTTC. The encoded protein is CASSEQTGYVGYTF.

The rearrangement links TRBV4-3 to TRBJ2-2; TRBD1 or TRBD2 may be the D gene (6 bases each). The CDR3 has 19 amino acids. V was cut by 0 bases and J by 3 bases, with 20 bases left in between. Germline V CDR1 and CDR2: LGHNA, YSLEER. The CDR3 nucleotides read TGCGCCAGCAGCCAAGATATCTCAGACGGGGGCCAACACACCGGGGAGCTGTTTTTT. Encoded protein: CASSQDISDGGQHTGELFF.

The chain uses TRBV5-1 and TRBJ1-5, with 7 bases fitting TRBD1. The CDR3 covers 14 residues. The germline CDR1 and CDR2 sequences are SGHRS and YFSETQ. With 4 bases clipped from V and 3 bases from J, the junction kept 4 bases outside the gene matches. The CDR3: CASSPGQDNQPQHF. The CDR3, as DNA: TGCGCCAGCAGCCCCGGACAGGACAATCAGCCCCAGCATTTT.

The chain has TRBV30 and TRBJ2-5; TRBD1 matches 9 bases. The CDR3 has 14 residues. CDR1 is GTSNPN and CDR2 is SVGIG in the germline V gene (reference sequence). Trimming cost V 5 bases and J 2 bases; bases outside gene matches: 6. CDR3 in amino acids: CAWAGTGLQETQYF. The CDR3 coding sequence is TGTGCCTGGGCCGGGACAGGGTTACAAGAGACCCAGTACTTC.

This chain joins TRBV9 and TRBJ2-1; D is undetermined. Germline V CDR1 and CDR2: SGDLS, YYNGEE. The CDR3 contains 14 residues. Trimming took off 4 bases at V and 8 bases at J, with 16 bases between the two ends. CDR3 sequence: CASSPDPGWDEQFF. The CDR3, as DNA: TGTGCCAGCAGCCCAGACCCCGGGTGGGATGAGCAGTTCTTC.

The chain combines TRBV20-1 with TRBJ1-1; perhaps TRBD1 as D (5 bases). Germline values: CDR1 DFQATT, CDR2 SNEGSKA (reference sequence). The CDR3 covers 12 residues. Deletions cut 1 base from V and 7 bases from J, with 10 bases between. The CDR3 nucleotides are TGCAGTGCTAGAGGACGAGGGGTTGAAGCTTTCTTT. Translation gives CSARGRGVEAFF.

This chain joins TRBV20-1 and TRBJ2-7; 8 bases align to TRBD2. The ends lost 2 bases at V and 3 bases at J; junction bases unmatched: 6. Germline V gives CDR1 DFQATT, CDR2 SNEGSKA (reference sequence). CDR3 length: 14 amino acids. The CDR3 DNA sequence: TGCAGTGCTAGAAGGGGACTAGAAGGCTACGAGCAGTACTTC. Its protein product is CSARRGLEGYEQYF.

The V gene is TRBV20-1, the J gene TRBJ1-5; D is uncertain. Germline assignment: CDR1 DFQATT and CDR2 SNEGSKA (reference sequence). V was trimmed by 1 base and J by 5 bases, leaving 15 bases between them. This CDR3 contains 15 residues. The CDR3 loop is CSARVGGELDQPQHF. The DNA of the CDR3 is TGCAGTGCTAGAGTCGGCGGGGAACTCGATCAGCCCCAGCATTTT.

V gene TRBV9 combines with J gene TRBJ1-1; perhaps TRBD1 as D (6 bases). CDR1 SGDLS and CDR2 YYNGEE come from the germline V gene. The CDR3 sequence is 12 residues long. Trimming removed 4 bases at V and 7 bases at J, with 11 bases between. DNA for the CDR3: TGTGCCAGCAGCACGGGGACACTTGAAGCTTTCTTT. Protein: CASSTGTLEAFF. Full variable domain (rest looked up from reference TRBV9 and TRBJ1-1): DSGVTQTPKHLITATGQRVTLRCSPRSGDLSVYWYQQSLDQGLQFLIQYYNGEERAKGNILERFSAQQFPDLHSELNLSSLELGDSALYFCASSTGTLEAFFGQGTRLTVV.

The V and J genes are TRBV27 and TRBJ2-1; D unclear. CDR1 is MNHEY, CDR2 SMNVEV, per germline (reference sequence). This CDR3 spans 14 amino acids. V lost 6 bases to trimming and J lost 8 bases, with 17 bases between them. CDR3 in amino acids: CASRKEDAEDEQFF. The CDR3 nucleotides read TGTGCCAGCAGAAAAGAAGACGCAGAAGATGAGCAGTTCTTC.

The count of this clonotype is one. CDR3: CASSEDYPPYNEQFF. In nucleotides, the CDR3 is TGTGCCAGCAGTGAAGACTACCCCCCTTACAATGAGCAGTTCTTC. This chain links TRBV2 with TRBJ2-1; no clear D gene. The germline CDR1 and CDR2 sequences are SNHLY and FYNNEI. The CDR3 is 15 residues long. V lost 1 base to trimming and J lost 4 bases, with 11 bases between them.

The V call is TRBV20-1, the J call TRBJ1-5; perhaps TRBD1 as D (5 bases). Germline V lookup: CDR1 DFQATT, CDR2 SNEGSKA (reference sequence). CDR3 length: 16 residues. The V gene lost 0 bases and the J gene lost 7 bases, with 19 bases spanning the gap. The CDR3 DNA reads as TGCAGTGCTAGAGACCTTTGGGGGGAATCCCTGCAGCCCCAGCATTTT. It yields the protein CSARDLWGESLQPQHF.

This chain uses TRBV15 with TRBJ2-7, with unresolved D. The CDR3 contains 13 residues. V was cut by 0 bases and J by 3 bases, with 6 bases left in between. Looked up from germline, CDR1 is LNHNV and CDR2 is YYDKDF (reference sequence). Here the CDR3 reads CATSRDRLYEQYV. CDR3 sequence (DNA): TGTGCCACCAGCAGAGATCGCCTCTACGAGCAGTACGTC.

This chain connects TRBV7-9 to TRBJ1-4; D is uncertain. CDR1 SEHNR and CDR2 FQNEAQ come from the germline V gene (reference sequence). The V end lost 5 bases, the J end lost 2 bases, and 15 bases lay between the germline ends. CDR3 size: 16 residues. The CDR3: CASSDTRTGTNEKLFF. CDR3 in DNA: TGTGCCAGCAGCGATACCCGAACGGGGACTAATGAAAAACTGTTTTTT. Variable domain in full (rest from reference TRBV7-9 and TRBJ1-4): DTGVSQNPRHKITKRGQNVTFRCDPISEHNRLYWYRQTLGQGPEFLTYFQNEAQLEKSRLLSDRFSAERPKGSFSTLEIQRTEQGDSAMYLCASSDTRTGTNEKLFFGSGTQLSVL.

The chain couples TRBV19 to TRBJ1-5; 7 nucleotides agree with TRBD1. Per germline, CDR1 LNHDA and CDR2 SQIVND (reference sequence). V was clipped by 4 bases and J by 0 bases; unmatched bases: 6. The CDR3 is made up of 16 amino acids. The CDR3 here is CASSTGTDYSNQPQHF. For the CDR3, the DNA is TGTGCCAGTAGTACAGGGACAGACTATAGCAATCAGCCCCAGCATTTT.

V and J are TRBV20-1 and TRBJ2-1; D not resolved. The V end was cut by 5 bases, the J end by 13 bases, with 21 bases between. This CDR3 has 13 amino acids. Germline values: CDR1 DFQATT, CDR2 SNEGSKA (reference sequence). The CDR3 spells CSAAYEPRFDQFF. CDR3 nucleotide sequence: TGCAGTGCTGCCTACGAACCAAGGTTCGATCAGTTCTTC.

The chain links TRBV9 to TRBJ2-7, with no clear D. V lost 0 bases to trimming and J lost 0 bases, with 10 bases between them. The length of the CDR3 is 15 residues. Germline loops: CDR1 SGDLS, CDR2 YYNGEE. CDR3 bases: TGTGCCAGCAGCGTAGCGGCTGCGAGCTCCTACGAGCAGTACTTC. Encoded protein: CASSVAAASSYEQYF.

This chain links TRBV6-2 or TRBV6-3 with TRBJ2-7; 7 bases fit TRBD1. The germline CDR1 and CDR2 sequences are MNHEY and SVGEGT. The length of the CDR3 is 13 residues. V gave up 6 bases and J gave up 6 bases; unmatched junction bases: 8. CDR3 loop: CASRVPRGLEQYV. The CDR3 DNA reads as TGTGCCAGCAGAGTCCCAAGGGGGCTCGAGCAGTACGTC.

The rearrangement uses TRBV7-9 and TRBJ2-7, with 8 bases that match TRBD1. The V segment lost 5 bases and the J segment 2 bases; nucleotides outside the gene matches: 5. CDR1 SEHNR and CDR2 FQNEAQ come from the germline V gene (reference sequence). This CDR3 comprises 14 residues. CDR3 region: CASSPRDRTYEQYV. For the CDR3, the DNA is TGTGCCAGCAGCCCCCGGGACAGGACCTACGAGCAGTACGTC.

This clonotype came up once. V and J are TRBV7-9 and TRBJ2-5, with D maybe TRBD2 (6 bases). The CDR3 loop spans 13 amino acids. CDR1 and CDR2 (germline): SEHNR, FQNEAQ (reference sequence). V was shortened by 8 bases and J by 0 bases, with 10 bases between the two germline ends. Here the CDR3 DNA reads TGTGCCAGCGACCGGAGGGACCAAGAGACCCAGTACTTC. As protein: CASDRRDQETQYF.

The gene calls are TRBV29-1 and TRBJ1-1; the D is unclear. V lost 5 bases and J 1 base, leaving 8 bases between the germline ends. The CDR3 loop spans 12 amino acids. CDR1 is SQVTM, CDR2 ANQGSEA, per germline. CDR3 in amino acids: CSVTNGNTEAFF. The CDR3 bases are TGCAGCGTTACGAACGGGAACACTGAAGCTTTCTTT.

This rearrangement joins TRBV25-1 to TRBJ2-1, with 15 bases matching TRBD2. Germline V gives CDR1 MGHDK, CDR2 SYGVNS. The trim removed 7 bases at V and 9 bases at J, leaving 4 bases unmatched. CDR3 length: 14 amino acids. The CDR3 loop reads CASKGTSGRLEQFF. CDR3 DNA sequence: TGTGCCAGCAAAGGGACTAGCGGGAGGCTTGAGCAGTTCTTC.

This sequence joins TRBV24-1 and TRBJ2-7; D gene uncertain. Germline CDR1 reads KGHDR; CDR2 reads SFDVKD. Trimming pared 12 bases from V and 3 bases from J, leaving 5 bases between. The CDR3 is 9 residues long. This CDR3 reads CASIYEQYV. The CDR3, as DNA: TGTGCCTCCATCTACGAGCAGTACGTC.

The chain uses TRBV27 and TRBJ2-1; possibly TRBD1 or TRBD2 for D (5 bases each). V was clipped by 3 bases and J by 0 bases, with 12 bases between them. The CDR3 runs to 16 residues. CDR1 and CDR2 from the germline V gene are MNHEY and SMNVEV (reference sequence). The CDR3: CASSFSGTNSYNEQFF. The CDR3 nucleotides are TGTGCCAGCAGTTTTTCCGGGACCAACTCCTACAATGAGCAGTTCTTC.

The J gene is TRBJ2-7, the V gene TRBV4-3, with 14 bases that match TRBD2. V gave up 4 bases and J gave up 5 bases; unmatched junction bases: 13. Germline assignment: CDR1 LGHNA and CDR2 YSLEER. CDR3 length equals 18 residues. The CDR3 region has the DNA TGCGCCAGCAGCCTCGGGACTAGCGGGGGTTCGTCGTTGGACGAGCAGTACTTC. As protein: CASSLGTSGGSSLDEQYF.

The chain couples TRBV6-2 or TRBV6-3 to TRBJ1-5; D is undetermined. CDR3 length: 16 amino acids. V was trimmed by 8 bases and J by 0 bases, leaving 17 bases between them. Per the germline V gene, CDR1 is MNHEY and CDR2 is SVGEGT. In nucleotides, the CDR3 is TGTGCCAGCGGGCGAGACGGCTCCTTTAGCAATCAGCCCCAGCATTTT. It specifies CASGRDGSFSNQPQHF.

This chain connects TRBV5-6 to TRBJ2-1, with 12 nucleotides matching TRBD2. This CDR3 has 16 residues. The J segment lost 0 bases and the V segment lost 4 bases, leaving 2 bases of the junction unmatched. Germline CDR1 is SGHDT and CDR2 is YYEEEE. The CDR3 region has the DNA TGTGCCAGCAGCCGGACTAGCGGGGTCTCCTACAATGAGCAGTTCTTC. Encoded protein: CASSRTSGVSYNEQFF.

The V and J genes are TRBV29-1 and TRBJ1-1, with unresolved D. There are 14 residues in the CDR3. V gave up 0 bases and J gave up 1 base, with 9 bases separating them. Germline V gene lookup returns CDR1 SQVTM and CDR2 ANQGSEA. CDR3 bases: TGCAGCGTTGAAGATCTCTGGGGGAACACTGAAGCTTTCTTT. As protein: CSVEDLWGNTEAFF.

The chain employs TRBV9 and TRBJ2-2; D gene ambiguous. The CDR3 loop spans 13 amino acids. V was trimmed by 3 bases and J by 4 bases, leaving 7 bases between them. Germline V gene lookup returns CDR1 SGDLS and CDR2 YYNGEE. This chain's CDR3 is CASSASVTGELFF. DNA of the CDR3: TGTGCCAGCAGCGCCTCAGTCACCGGGGAGCTGTTTTTT.